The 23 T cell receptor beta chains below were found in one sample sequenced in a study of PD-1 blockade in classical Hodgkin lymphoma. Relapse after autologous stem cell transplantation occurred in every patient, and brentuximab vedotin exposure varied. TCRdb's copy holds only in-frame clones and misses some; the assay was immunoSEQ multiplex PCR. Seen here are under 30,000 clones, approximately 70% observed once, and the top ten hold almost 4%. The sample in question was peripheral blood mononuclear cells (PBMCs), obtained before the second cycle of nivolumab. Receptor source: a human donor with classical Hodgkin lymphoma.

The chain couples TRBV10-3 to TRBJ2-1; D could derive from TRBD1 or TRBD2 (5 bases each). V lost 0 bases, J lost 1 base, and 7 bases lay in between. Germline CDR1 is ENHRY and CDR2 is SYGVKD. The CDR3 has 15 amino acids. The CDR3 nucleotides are TGTGCCATCAGTGAGTCGGGACGGTCCTACAATGAGCAGTTCTTC. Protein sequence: CAISESGRSYNEQFF.

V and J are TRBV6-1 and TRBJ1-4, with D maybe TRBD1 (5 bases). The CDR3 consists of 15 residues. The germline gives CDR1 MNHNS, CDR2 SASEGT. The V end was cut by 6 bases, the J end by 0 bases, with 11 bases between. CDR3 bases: TGTGCCAGCAGCTCCGAAGGGGCAACTAATGAAAAACTGTTTTTT. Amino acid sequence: CASSSEGATNEKLFF.

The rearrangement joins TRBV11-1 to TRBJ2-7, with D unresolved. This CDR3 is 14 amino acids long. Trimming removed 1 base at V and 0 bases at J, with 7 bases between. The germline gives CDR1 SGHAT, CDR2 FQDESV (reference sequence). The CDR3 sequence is CASSLGGSSYEQYF. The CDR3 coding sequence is TGTGCCAGCAGCTTAGGTGGCAGCTCCTACGAGCAGTACTTC.

As DNA, the CDR3 is TGTGCCAGCAGTGCTGGTCCAAGAAACACCATATATTTT. As protein: CASSAGPRNTIYF. V gene TRBV2 combines with J gene TRBJ1-3; no reliable D call. V gave up 4 bases and J gave up 5 bases, with 9 bases separating them. The CDR3 is made up of 13 amino acids. Germline V gene sequence: CDR1 SNHLY, CDR2 FYNNEI.

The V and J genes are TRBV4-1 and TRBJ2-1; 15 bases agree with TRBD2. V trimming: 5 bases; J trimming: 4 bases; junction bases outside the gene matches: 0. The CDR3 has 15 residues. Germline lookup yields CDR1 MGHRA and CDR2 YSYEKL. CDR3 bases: TGCGCCAGCAGCGGACTAGCGGGGGGGTACAATGAGCAGTTCTTC. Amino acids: CASSGLAGGYNEQFF.

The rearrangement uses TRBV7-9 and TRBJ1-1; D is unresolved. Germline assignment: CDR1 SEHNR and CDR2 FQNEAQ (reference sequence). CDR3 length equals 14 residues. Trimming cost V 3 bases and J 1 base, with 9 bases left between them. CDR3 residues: CASSFSNGNTEAFF. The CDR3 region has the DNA TGTGCCAGCAGCTTTTCAAATGGGAACACTGAAGCTTTCTTT.

CDR3 in amino acids: CASSPWTGGAEKLFF. CDR3 bases: TGTGCCAGCAGCCCCTGGACAGGGGGCGCCGAAAAACTGTTTTTT. The rearrangement links TRBV7-9 to TRBJ1-4, with 11 bases lining up with TRBD1. The trim removed 5 bases at V and 8 bases at J, leaving 7 bases unmatched. CDR1 and CDR2 from the germline V gene are SEHNR and FQNEAQ (reference sequence). This CDR3 is 15 amino acids long.

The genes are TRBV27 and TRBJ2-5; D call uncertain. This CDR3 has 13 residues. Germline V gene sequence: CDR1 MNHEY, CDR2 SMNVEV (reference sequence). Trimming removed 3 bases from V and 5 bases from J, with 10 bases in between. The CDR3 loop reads CASSFLIGETQYF. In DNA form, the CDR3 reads TGTGCCAGCAGTTTCCTCATCGGGGAGACCCAGTACTTC.

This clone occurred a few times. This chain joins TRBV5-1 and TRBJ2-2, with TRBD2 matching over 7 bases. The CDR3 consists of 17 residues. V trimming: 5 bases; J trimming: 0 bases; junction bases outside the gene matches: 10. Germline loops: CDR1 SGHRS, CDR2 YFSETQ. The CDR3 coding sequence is TGCGCCAGCAGTTCCAACTGGCGGGGGACGAACACCGGGGAGCTGTTTTTT. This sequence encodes CASSSNWRGTNTGELFF.

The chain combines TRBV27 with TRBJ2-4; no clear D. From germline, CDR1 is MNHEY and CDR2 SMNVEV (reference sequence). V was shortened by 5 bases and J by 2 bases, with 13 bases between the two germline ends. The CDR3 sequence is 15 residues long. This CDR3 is CASSPLRASKNIQYF. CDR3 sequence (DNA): TGTGCCAGCAGTCCCCTCCGGGCCTCCAAAAACATTCAGTACTTC.

The CDR3 loop reads CASSLDSSSWAYEQYF. The DNA of the CDR3 is TGTGCCAGCAGCTTAGATAGTTCCAGTTGGGCCTACGAGCAGTACTTC. The chain employs TRBV11-2 and TRBJ2-7; the D is unclear. In germline, CDR1 is SGHAT, CDR2 FQNNGV. The CDR3 covers 16 residues. V gave up 0 bases and J gave up 2 bases, with 14 bases separating them.

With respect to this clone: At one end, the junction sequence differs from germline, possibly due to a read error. CDR3 region: CVSSIGTGGNTDTQYF. The CDR3 bases are TGTGTCAGTAGTATTGGGACAGGAGGAAACACAGATACGCAGTATTTT. V and J are TRBV19 and TRBJ2-3, with 8 bases fitting TRBD1. This CDR3 has 16 amino acids. Germline V gene lookup returns CDR1 LNHDA and CDR2 SQIVND (reference sequence).

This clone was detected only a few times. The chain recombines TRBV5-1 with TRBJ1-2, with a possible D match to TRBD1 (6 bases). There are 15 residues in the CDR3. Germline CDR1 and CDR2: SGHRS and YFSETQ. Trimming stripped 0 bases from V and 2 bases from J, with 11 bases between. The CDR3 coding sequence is TGCGCCAGCAGCTTGGCGTATACAGGGAACTATGGCTACACCTTC. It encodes CASSLAYTGNYGYTF.

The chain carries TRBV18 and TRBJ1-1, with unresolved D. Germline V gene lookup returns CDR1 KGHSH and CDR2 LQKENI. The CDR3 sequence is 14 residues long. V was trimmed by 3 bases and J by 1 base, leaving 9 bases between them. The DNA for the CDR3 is TGTGCCAGCTCACCTTGGTGGCAGAACACTGAAGCTTTCTTT. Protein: CASSPWWQNTEAFF.

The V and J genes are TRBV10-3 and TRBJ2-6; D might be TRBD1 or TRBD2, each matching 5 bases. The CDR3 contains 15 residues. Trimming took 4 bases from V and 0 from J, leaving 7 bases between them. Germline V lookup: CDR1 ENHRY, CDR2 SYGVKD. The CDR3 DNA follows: TGTGCCATCAGTGGAGGGGCCTCTGGGGCCAACGTCCTGACTTTC. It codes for CAISGGASGANVLTF.

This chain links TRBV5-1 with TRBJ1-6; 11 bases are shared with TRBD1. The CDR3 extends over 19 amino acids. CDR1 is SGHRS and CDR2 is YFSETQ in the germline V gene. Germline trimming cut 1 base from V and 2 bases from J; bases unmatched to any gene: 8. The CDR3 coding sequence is TGCGCCAGCAGCTTGACCGGGACAGGGGGAAGCACCTATAATTCACCCCTCCACTTT. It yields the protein CASSLTGTGGSTYNSPLHF.

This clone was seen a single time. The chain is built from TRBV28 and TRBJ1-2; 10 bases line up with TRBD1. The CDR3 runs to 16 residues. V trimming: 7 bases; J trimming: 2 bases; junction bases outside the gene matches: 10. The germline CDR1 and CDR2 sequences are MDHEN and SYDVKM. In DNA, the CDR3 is TGTGCCAGCACTGGGGACAGGGGTCTTTTAAACTATGGCTACACCTTC. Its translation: CASTGDRGLLNYGYTF.

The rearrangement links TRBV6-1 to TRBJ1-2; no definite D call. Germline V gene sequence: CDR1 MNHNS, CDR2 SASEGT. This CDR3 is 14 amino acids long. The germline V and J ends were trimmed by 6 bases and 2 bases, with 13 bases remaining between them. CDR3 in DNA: TGTGCCAGCAGACCACTGACACCGAACTATGGCTACACCTTC. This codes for CASRPLTPNYGYTF.

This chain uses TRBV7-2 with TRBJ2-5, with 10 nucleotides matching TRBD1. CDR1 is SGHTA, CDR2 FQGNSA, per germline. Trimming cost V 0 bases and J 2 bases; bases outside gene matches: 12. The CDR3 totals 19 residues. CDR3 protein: CASSLAPWDRGLEQETQYF. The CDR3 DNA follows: TGTGCCAGCAGCTTAGCCCCCTGGGACAGGGGCTTAGAGCAAGAGACCCAGTACTTC.

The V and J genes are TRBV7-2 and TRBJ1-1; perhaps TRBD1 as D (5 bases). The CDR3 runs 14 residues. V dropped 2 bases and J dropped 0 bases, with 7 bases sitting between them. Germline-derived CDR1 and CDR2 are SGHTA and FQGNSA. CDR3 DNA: TGTGCCAGCAGCTTAAGACAGATGAACACTGAAGCTTTCTTT. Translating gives CASSLRQMNTEAFF.

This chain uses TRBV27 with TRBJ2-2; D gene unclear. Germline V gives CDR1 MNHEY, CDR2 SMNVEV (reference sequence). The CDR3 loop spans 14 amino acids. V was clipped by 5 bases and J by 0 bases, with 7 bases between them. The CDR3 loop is CASSMTTNTGELFF. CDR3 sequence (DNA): TGTGCCAGCAGTATGACAACGAACACCGGGGAGCTGTTTTTT.

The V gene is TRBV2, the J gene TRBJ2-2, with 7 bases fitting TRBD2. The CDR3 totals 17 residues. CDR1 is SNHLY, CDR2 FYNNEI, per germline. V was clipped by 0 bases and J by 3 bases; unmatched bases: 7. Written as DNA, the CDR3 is TGTGCCAGCAGTGAAGCGGTGGAGCTAGCGGACACCGGGGAGCTGTTTTTT. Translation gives CASSEAVELADTGELFF.

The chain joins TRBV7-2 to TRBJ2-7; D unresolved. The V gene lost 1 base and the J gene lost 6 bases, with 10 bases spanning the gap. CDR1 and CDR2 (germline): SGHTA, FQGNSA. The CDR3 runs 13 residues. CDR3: CASSLVRFAEQYF. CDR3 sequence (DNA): TGTGCCAGCAGCTTAGTGAGGTTTGCCGAGCAGTACTTC.